This record concerns one TCR beta chain sequence. The cohort comprised adults aged roughly 18 to 100 years residing in around 25 US areas. Participants' reported clinical history set cohort assignment. The study counted Cohort 3 donors as recovered given two negative PCRs, clearance, or symptom resolution. The record originates from a study of blood T cell repertoires in COVID-19. Study-level background: T cells, B-cell-depleted T cells, or PBMCs provided the cDNA or gDNA that served as material.

The data were produced by immunoSEQ multiplex PCR, yet TCRdb's version contains in-frame clones alone and is incomplete. There are 450,000 or so clones in the sample; around 90% occur only once, and around 0.6% lies in the top ten. From germline, CDR1 is LNHDA and CDR2 SQIVND (reference sequence). J was trimmed by 0 bases and V by 5 bases; bases with no gene match: 8. This CDR3 region has 16 residues. This sequence joins TRBV19 and TRBJ2-7; the match to TRBD1 covers 9 bases. This receptor was taken from a man between 18 and 29 years old who had recovered from COVID-19. Input material: PBMCs or T cells enriched from blood (not recorded which). The CDR3 sequence is CASSERGQGSSYEQYF. CDR3 bases: TGTGCCAGTAGTGAAAGGGGACAGGGAAGCTCCTACGAGCAGTACTTC.